The 27 T cell receptor beta chains below were found in one sample sequenced in a study of cytomegalovirus exposure and HLA in healthy donors. The study ran its PCR with 60 Vbeta and 13 Jbeta primers. Here immunoSEQ multiplex PCR was the method, and the copy in TCRdb shows in-frame clones only, minus some. The sample lists approximately 170,000 clones, around 85% occurring once. The sequencing input was PBMCs. The receptors were sampled from a boy younger than 10 in good health and CMV-seronegative.

The V call is TRBV28, the J call TRBJ1-5; D uncertain. From germline, CDR1 is MDHEN and CDR2 SYDVKM. The CDR3 runs 13 residues. Trimming stripped 5 bases from V and 7 bases from J, with 12 bases between. This chain's CDR3 is CASSPLGGQPQHF. DNA of the CDR3: TGTGCCAGCAGTCCCCTCGGCGGGCAGCCCCAGCATTTT. The full variable domain, with the rest looked up from reference TRBV28 and TRBJ1-5, is DVKVTQSSRYLVKRTGEKVFLECVQDMDHENMFWYRQDPGLGLRLIYFSYDVKMKEKGDIPEGYSVSREKKERFSLILESASTNQTSMYLCASSPLGGQPQHFGDGTRLSIL.

This chain links TRBV27 with TRBJ2-1; D is perhaps TRBD2 (6 bases). From germline, CDR1 is MNHEY and CDR2 SMNVEV (reference sequence). CDR3 size: 18 residues. Trimming stripped 8 bases from V and 7 bases from J, with 30 bases between. CDR3 DNA: TGTGCCAGCCTCCCAAGGGGCGGGGCTAGCAGGCAAGGGAATGAGCAGTTCTTC. The encoded protein is CASLPRGGASRQGNEQFF.

V gene TRBV7-9 combines with J gene TRBJ2-1; D remains unclear. V dropped 0 bases and J dropped 9 bases, with 6 bases sitting between them. CDR1 and CDR2 from the germline V gene are SEHNR and FQNEAQ (reference sequence). This CDR3 contains 12 residues. The CDR3 coding sequence is TGTGCCAGCAGCTTAGCGACAATTGAGCAGTTCTTC. Translating it yields CASSLATIEQFF.

The rearrangement links TRBV5-4 to TRBJ2-5, with TRBD1 matching 9 bases. The germline V gene encodes CDR1 SGHNT and CDR2 YYREEE (reference sequence). The CDR3 sequence is 16 residues long. The junction had 10 bases not matched to a gene; V was cut back by 2 bases and J by 5 bases. The CDR3 here is CASSLPQGAGPETQYF. For the CDR3, the DNA is TGTGCCAGCAGCTTACCACAGGGGGCGGGTCCGGAGACCCAGTACTTC.

This chain uses TRBV2 with TRBJ1-2, with 8 bases fitting TRBD1. Looked up from germline, CDR1 is SNHLY and CDR2 is FYNNEI. Losses at the gene ends were 3 bases for V and 6 bases for J; bases not matched to a gene: 9. CDR3 size: 15 residues. The CDR3 is CASSEQGAPSDGYTF. The CDR3 DNA reads as TGTGCCAGCAGTGAGCAGGGGGCCCCCTCCGATGGCTACACCTTC.

The genes are TRBV12-2 and TRBJ1-3; TRBD1, the D gene given by the table, was not confirmed from the DNA. TRBV12-2 is annotated as a pseudogene. This CDR3 spans 14 amino acids. The DNA for the CDR3 is TGTGCAAGTCGCTTCCTACAGGGGGCAGACACCATATATTTT. This codes for CASRFLQGADTIYF.

This clone was found a few times. J is TRBJ1-2 and V is TRBV4-1; TRBD1 is a possible D gene (6 bases). Germline V gives CDR1 MGHRA, CDR2 YSYEKL. V lost 1 base to trimming and J lost 0 bases, with 9 bases between them. CDR3 length equals 15 residues. CDR3 nucleotide sequence: TGCGCCAGCAGCCAAGCACAGGGTCCTAACTATGGCTACACCTTC. It codes for CASSQAQGPNYGYTF.

V gene TRBV19 combines with J gene TRBJ1-1; D uncertain. The CDR3 contains 13 residues. Trimming pared 3 bases from V and 1 base from J, leaving 6 bases between. Looked up from germline, CDR1 is LNHDA and CDR2 is SQIVND (reference sequence). The CDR3 protein is CASSISGNTEAFF. The CDR3 coding sequence is TGTGCCAGTAGTATTTCGGGGAACACTGAAGCTTTCTTT.

The V call is TRBV9, the J call TRBJ1-4; D gene uncertain. The CDR3 contains 13 residues. CDR1 is SGDLS, CDR2 YYNGEE, per germline. Trimming stripped 3 bases from V and 5 bases from J, with 8 bases between. The CDR3 bases are TGTGCCAGCAGCGCCAGAAAAAATGAAAAACTGTTTTTT. It translates to CASSARKNEKLFF.

The chain combines TRBV14 with TRBJ2-1, with 8 bases identical to TRBD2. The CDR3 is made up of 15 amino acids. Losses at the gene ends were 4 bases for V and 7 bases for J; bases not matched to a gene: 9. The germline V gene has CDR1 SGHDN and CDR2 FVKESK. CDR3 nucleotide sequence: TGTGCCAGCAGCCCCTTTTTAGCGGGAATGAATGAGCAGTTCTTC. It is translated as CASSPFLAGMNEQFF.

About this clone: Additional DNA sequences in this sample encode the identical CDR3. The DNA for the CDR3 is TGTGCCAGCAGCGCCGGCGGGAGGGGCAGCACAGATACGCAGTATTTT. It translates to CASSAGGRGSTDTQYF. The chain combines TRBV9 with TRBJ2-3; 9 positions match TRBD2. Germline V gene lookup returns CDR1 SGDLS and CDR2 YYNGEE. Germline trimming cut 3 bases from V and 0 bases from J; bases unmatched to any gene: 5. The CDR3 contains 16 residues.

This chain uses TRBV28 with TRBJ2-1, with 7 bases lining up with TRBD2. The trim removed 7 bases at V and 4 bases at J, leaving 10 bases unmatched. The germline V gene has CDR1 MDHEN and CDR2 SYDVKM. The CDR3 has 15 residues. CDR3 loop: CASKAAERGYNEQFF. The CDR3 coding sequence is TGTGCCAGCAAGGCGGCGGAGCGGGGATACAATGAGCAGTTCTTC.

The rearrangement joins TRBV10-3 to TRBJ2-7, with a tentative D call TRBD2 (5 bases). V was pared by 6 bases and J by 2 bases, with 14 bases between. The CDR3 is 14 amino acids. Germline loops: CDR1 ENHRY, CDR2 SYGVKD. The CDR3 DNA is TGTGCCATCAGCGTAGCGACAAGCGCCTACGAGCAGTACTTC. Its translation is CAISVATSAYEQYF.

The chain recombines TRBV5-6 with TRBJ2-3, with 10 bases lining up with TRBD2. The germline CDR1 and CDR2 sequences are SGHDT and YYEEEE. The J segment lost 3 bases and the V segment lost 4 bases, leaving 11 bases of the junction unmatched. The CDR3 is 17 residues long. Here the CDR3 DNA reads TGTGCCAGCAGCCCACCACCGGGACTAGCGCATACAGATACGCAGTATTTT. Encoded protein: CASSPPPGLAHTDTQYF.

This clone has a handful of counts. V usage is TRBV28 and J usage is TRBJ1-6; 8 bases line up with TRBD1. Per germline, CDR1 MDHEN and CDR2 SYDVKM. V was pared by 3 bases and J by 0 bases, with 10 bases of the junction left unmatched. The CDR3 is made up of 19 amino acids. The CDR3 DNA follows: TGTGCCAGCAGTTTTGAGGGACAGGCGATGAGCTCCTATAATTCACCCCTCCACTTT. Protein: CASSFEGQAMSSYNSPLHF.

The V call is TRBV6-1, the J call TRBJ2-1, with 8 bases identical to TRBD2. The CDR3 extends over 15 amino acids. V lost 3 bases and J lost 5; bases outside the gene matches: 6. Germline V gene lookup returns CDR1 MNHNS and CDR2 SASEGT. The CDR3 reads CASSETSVANNEQFF. In nucleotides, the CDR3 is TGTGCCAGCAGTGAGACTAGCGTTGCGAACAATGAGCAGTTCTTC.

The chain links TRBV5-1 to TRBJ2-5; D unclear. The CDR3 runs to 13 residues. V lost 4 bases, J lost 2 bases, and 9 bases lay in between. The germline CDR1 and CDR2 sequences are SGHRS and YFSETQ. The CDR3 region is CASSPYLQETQYF. The CDR3 coding sequence is TGCGCCAGCAGCCCCTACCTACAAGAGACCCAGTACTTC.

The V gene is TRBV27, the J gene TRBJ2-4, with 10 bases aligning to TRBD1. The CDR3 covers 16 residues. In germline, CDR1 is MNHEY, CDR2 SMNVEV (reference sequence). V lost 1 base, J lost 2 bases, and 2 bases stayed unmatched. The CDR3 region has the DNA TGTGCCAGCAGTTTATTGGGACAGGGGACCAAAAACATTCAGTACTTC. Protein sequence: CASSLLGQGTKNIQYF.

This clone was observed once. The J gene is TRBJ2-3, the V gene TRBV7-9; TRBD1 aligns across 7 bases. Germline trimming cut 8 bases from V and 4 bases from J; bases unmatched to any gene: 15. Germline assignment: CDR1 SEHNR and CDR2 FQNEAQ (reference sequence). The CDR3 extends over 16 amino acids. As DNA, the CDR3 is TGTGCCAGCTCCCGATCAGAGGGGGCGCGTGCAGATACGCAGTATTTT. Amino acid sequence: CASSRSEGARADTQYF. Filled out from reference TRBV7-9 and TRBJ2-3, the complete variable domain reads DTGVSQNPRHKITKRGQNVTFRCDPISEHNRLYWYRQTLGQGPEFLTYFQNEAQLEKSRLLSDRFSAERPKGSFSTLEIQRTEQGDSAMYLCASSRSEGARADTQYFGPGTRLTVL.

The CDR3 here is CASSKGQGGSNEQFF. The DNA of the CDR3 is TGTGCCAGCTCAAAGGGACAGGGAGGGTCGAATGAGCAGTTCTTC. The chain has TRBV18 and TRBJ2-1, with 9 bases matching TRBD1. CDR3 length: 15 amino acids. Germline V CDR1 and CDR2: KGHSH, LQKENI. Trimming at V came to 5 bases and at J to 7 bases, leaving 9 bases not matched to a gene.

This chain joins TRBV27 and TRBJ2-1; 10 bases line up with TRBD2. The CDR3 sequence is 14 residues long. Germline V gene data show CDR1 as MNHEY and CDR2 as SMNVEV (reference sequence). Unmatched junction bases numbered 5, after V lost 2 bases and J lost 10 bases. CDR3 coding DNA: TGTGCCAGCAGTTTAAAGCGGGAGGGCCAGGAGCAGTTCTTC. Its translation: CASSLKREGQEQFF.

V is TRBV6-5 and J is TRBJ2-1, with a weak D call TRBD2 (6 bases). V lost 11 bases and J 9 bases, leaving 14 bases between the germline ends. This CDR3 has 11 residues. CDR1 is MNHEY and CDR2 is SVGAGI in the germline V gene. The DNA for the CDR3 is TGTGCCGCCGGGTCCGGGGGTGAGCAGTTCTTC. Translating gives CAAGSGGEQFF.

The CDR3 loop reads CASSERSGGLNEQFF. Written as DNA, the CDR3 is TGTGCCAGCAGTGAACGGTCGGGGGGGCTAAATGAGCAGTTCTTC. The V call is TRBV6-1, the J call TRBJ2-1, with TRBD2 matching over 8 bases. Per the germline V gene, CDR1 is MNHNS and CDR2 is SASEGT. The CDR3 has 15 residues. V dropped 2 bases and J dropped 7; count of bases not matched to a gene: 7.

The rearrangement uses TRBV6-6 and TRBJ1-1, with TRBD1 matching 8 bases. Per germline, CDR1 MNHNY and CDR2 SVGAGI (reference sequence). The V gene end was trimmed by 4 bases and the J gene end by 5 bases; junction bases not matched to a gene: 9. CDR3 length equals 15 residues. The CDR3 region has the DNA TGTGCCAGCAGTTTCCGGGGCAGGGGGCTGACTGAAGCTTTCTTT. This codes for CASSFRGRGLTEAFF.

The rearrangement uses TRBV6-1 and TRBJ1-1; 8 nucleotides match TRBD1. J was trimmed by 0 bases and V by 8 bases; bases with no gene match: 2. CDR3 length: 13 amino acids. CDR1 is MNHNS and CDR2 is SASEGT in the germline V gene. CDR3 in DNA: TGTGCCAGCGACAGGGGTTTGAACACTGAAGCTTTCTTT. It codes for CASDRGLNTEAFF.

The table lists this clone with a count of one. The rearrangement uses TRBV10-2 and TRBJ1-5; 9 bases align to TRBD1. V trimming: 6 bases; J trimming: 3 bases; junction bases outside the gene matches: 9. The CDR3 loop spans 16 amino acids. CDR1 is WSHSY, CDR2 SAAADI, per germline. This CDR3 is CASRAGTGPLNQPQHF. The CDR3, as DNA: TGCGCCAGCAGGGCCGGGACAGGGCCCCTCAATCAGCCCCAGCATTTT.

The chain is built from TRBV5-4 and TRBJ2-1, with 11 positions matching TRBD2. The CDR3 loop spans 16 amino acids. Unmatched junction bases numbered 6, after V lost 4 bases and J lost 3 bases. The V gene's germline CDR1 is SGHNT and CDR2 YYREEE (reference sequence). For the CDR3, the DNA is TGTGCCAGCAGCCAACTAGCGGGGGATTACTACAATGAGCAGTTCTTC. Protein product: CASSQLAGDYYNEQFF.